This T cell receptor beta chain was obtained from a study of CXCR3-negative and CXCR3-positive naive CD8 T cells. On this clonotype itself: What it binds is unknown.

Through 5' RACE with UMI labels, the TRB cDNA libraries were prepared. From the 5' RACE reads, TCRdb lists one entry per CDR3 protein and no DNA. In all, the sample yields around 50,000 distinct CDR3 sequences. Broader study findings: CXCR3-positive naive cells had more hydrophobic TRB CDR3s than CXCR3-negative naive cells. Both naive subsets, CXCR3-negative and CXCR3-positive, displayed similar TRBV-TRBJ usage, unlike memory cells.

Triplicate sorting captured about 300,000 cells each from every CD8+ T cell subset. Among CD8+ T cells, naive ones were CD45RO-CCR7+CD27+CD95-. The CDR3 loop spans 14 amino acids. Germline V gene data show CDR1 as SQVTM and CDR2 as ANQGSEA. The sequenced sample was naive CXCR3- CD8+ T cells from blood. Specified subset: CD45RO-CCR7+CD27+CD95- naive CD8+ T cells lacking CXCR3 (TNR3-). The TCR comes from a human donor in good health. Some clones in this sample may be carry-over from other donors' samples. V and J are TRBV29-1 and TRBJ2-3; TCRdb's assignment of TRBD1 cannot be checked, as there is no DNA. CDR3 in amino acids: CGVSRDNPADTQYF.